This TCR beta chain is from a study of tumor and adjacent non-tumor tissue in lung cancer. The overall study: Patients were aged roughly 30 to 76, fewer than twelve men and 4 to 6 women, stage I to III. Each sample yielded around 4 million productive TCRbeta reads on average. Findings and limits, study-wide: Top 100 clones took a larger repertoire share in normal lung.

TCRbeta libraries were built with three rounds of nested PCR, modified from ARM-PCR. TCRdb redid the calling of the multiplex PCR reads with MiXCR, one entry per CDR3 protein. The table has 91,000 or so distinct CDR3 sequences, about 66% seen once. As for this clonotype: Antigen: not known. This likely comes from a read error, as the CDR3 has no conserved phenylalanine or tryptophan at its end.

CDR1 and CDR2 from the germline V gene are MNHNY and SVGAGI (reference sequence). This CDR3 region has 15 residues. Trimming removed 1 base at V and 0 bases at J, with 7 bases between. No cell sorting was done before RNA was extracted from the tissue. The sequence was obtained from a man between 60 and 75 years old with non-small cell lung cancer. The chain employs TRBV6-6 and TRBJ2-1; possible D gene TRBD2, 5 bases. The sample comprised lung tumor tissue. The CDR3 DNA reads TGTGCCAGCAGTTACTATCGGGGCTCCTACAATGAGCAGTTCTTA. It specifies CASSYYRGSYNEQFL.